The following is a T cell receptor beta chain sequence with its context. What antigen it recognizes has not been identified. Base qualities are missing; no much larger clone stands one base away. The sample is drawn from a study of cytomegalovirus exposure and HLA in healthy donors (dated by TCRdb to about 2017). With regard to the full study: In an earlier analysis of roughly 500 of the donors, roughly 300 Gb of sequence data and 100 million or so unique TCR beta sequences from 150 million to 200 million T cells were reported. An early release covering 550 to 700 HLA-typed donors comprised roughly 300 gigabases of sequencing data and tens of millions of unique TCR sequences. Of the roughly 410 genotyped donors, less than 85% were placed in the genetic ancestry cluster associated with self-reported Caucasian donors. The study aimed to test whether cataloging public T cell receptors could reveal signatures of past pathogen exposure. The study used immunosequencing to profile the T cell repertoires of 670 or so subjects and linked those repertoires to cytomegalovirus serostatus. A separate validation cohort of approximately 120 different subjects was used in addition to the roughly 670-subject first cohort. The study combined high-throughput TCR immunosequencing, statistical association of individual TCRs with disease status, and machine learning to predict cytomegalovirus infection status. To study patterns of TCR occurrence, a later analysis re-analyzed previously published TCR beta repertoires from hundreds of donors and added high-resolution HLA genotyping. Rather than drawing on any new phenotypic data, the later analysis identified candidate immune exposures from TCR beta sequences and the way those sequences occurred across donors. An earlier analysis of roughly 580 of the donors used high-throughput TCR beta sequencing to judge whether each TCR beta V gene segment behaved as functional or pseudogenic. Donor age, sex, ethnicity and CMV serostatus were compiled alongside the repertoire data. In a later genetic analysis, genome-wide SNP genotypes for about 55% of the roughly 670 donors were used, and that subset was treated as a discovery cohort. All discovery cohort repertoires had been generated using a single sequencing platform. Class I and class II HLA loci were covered by the typing at four-digit resolution. The number of typed donors differed by locus: about 620-640 for A, B, C, DRB1 and DQB1; 500 to 550 for DQA1; around 610 for DPA1; and around 470 for DPB1. Roughly 5 DR-DQ haplotypes were handled as single units for association and clustering because linkage in the cohort was strong. Across some 400 genotyped donors of the cohort, an average of about 200,000 unique TCR beta nucleotide sequences per donor were sequenced, and around 19% of those sequences were non-productive.

The cohort was made up of approximately 700 healthy bone marrow donors. At the time of sampling, all cohort members were nominally healthy, though unrecorded immune exposures were likely present. The donor was CMV seronegative and was included in the group of approximately 350 seronegative cohort members. A peripheral blood sample was collected from each donor, and TCR beta sequencing was performed on peripheral blood mononuclear cells. The Qiagen DNeasy Blood Extraction Kit was used to extract genomic DNA from the blood cell samples. Here is what the overall study found, with its caveats: A later genetic analysis associated a missense DCLRE1C variant with V-gene and J-gene trimming of TCR beta chains, and an independent cohort replicated the association. Because HLA typing was unavailable for some donors at each locus, only the typed subset was used in association tests. While some public TCRs were present in many individuals, most TCR sequences turned up only very rarely across donors. At a false discovery rate of 0.05, a later analysis linked 16,951 TCR beta sequences to specific HLA alleles. Only TCR beta chains were sequenced in this cohort, and the absence of alpha or paired-chain data limited detectable features. A total of around 150 TCR beta chains were listed by the study as associated with cytomegalovirus. For the cohort, immune exposure information was limited to CMV serostatus. A cluster of highly shared sequence variants was judged likely to represent a technical artifact of the sequencing pipeline. Broadly in line with IMGT annotations, most TCR beta V segments showed up in productive rearrangements about 87% or about 30% of the time in an earlier analysis of approximately 600 of the donors. Three of the identified cytomegalovirus-associated TCR beta chains were confirmed in vitro to be specific for cytomegalovirus antigens. According to a later analysis, TCR association rates differed among HLA loci, with DRB1 alleles showing the most associated TCRs and HLA-C alleles showing the fewest. A later analysis found that HLA-associated TCR beta chains were more clonally expanded and had lower generation probabilities than equally common non-associated chains. A further reported finding was that TCR beta sequences accurately predicted the HLA-A and HLA-B alleles for most subjects in the first cohort. Correlated functional status among segregating V segments might reflect linkage disequilibrium, but an unknown experimental factor could not be ruled out. Because counts were too low, roughly 16 rarely observed V segments, including chromosome 9 orphons, were excluded from the earlier analysis of several hundred of the donors. According to a later analysis, parvovirus B19, influenza, CMV and Epstein-Barr virus appeared linked to several top co-occurrence clusters. Because the 87-base-pair reads could not distinguish some IMGT-functional V segments, including TRBV6-2 and TRBV6-3, those segments were excluded. The authors suggested that the approach could potentially be generalized to other disease states and immunological phenotypes. A later genetic analysis reported fewer N-insertions in productive TCRs among donors in an Asian-associated ancestry cluster than the 666-donor mean. Roughly uniform sequencing depth across donors was assumed in presence/absence analyses, although this assumption may not hold. In both the original and validation cohorts, the classifier was reported to diagnose cytomegalovirus status with high specificity and sensitivity. In a later analysis, most CMV-associated TCR beta chains were found to appear HLA-restricted, with HLA associations seemingly driven largely by CMV exposure. When HLA alleles, especially DR and DQ, strongly co-occurred, TCR associations were difficult to assign to individual alleles.

CDR1 and CDR2 (LNHDA, SQIVND) derive from the germline V gene (reference sequence). The CDR3 runs 16 residues from the cysteine to the phenylalanine. The retained sequence is limited to the CDR3, 48 bases, with the frame set at the first base. V ends up 7 bases short and J 8 bases short, with an unmatched junction base count of 15. Libraries were prepared through the immunoSEQ multiplex PCR assay. A mixture of 60 forward primers for TCR Vbeta segments and 13 reverse primers for TCR Jbeta segments was used in the multiplex PCR. A multiplex PCR assay on genomic DNA amplified the CDR3 region of rearranged TCR beta genes. On the Illumina HiSeq System, the amplified TCR beta libraries were sequenced as 87-base-pair reads. From the authors' description of their analysis: A later analysis counted approximately 76 million unique TCR beta chains across the 690 or so repertoires, and 9 million to 14 million of these chains were shared by at least two donors. To remove PCR and sequencing errors, raw reads were error-corrected and collapsed into unique sequences using a nearest-neighbor algorithm that merged closely related sequences. V, D and J gene segments were assigned by aligning CDR3 sequences to IMGT reference sequences. For a sequence to be retained, a match of at least six nucleotides was required to both a V gene segment and a J gene segment. A rearrangement was called productive if the CDR3 had no stop codons and remained in frame with V and J, and every other rearrangement was called non-productive. CDR3 was defined according to IMGT convention as the region running from the second conserved V-encoded cysteine to the conserved J-encoded phenylalanine. Sequences without an unambiguous match to a single V gene segment were excluded from the earlier analysis of 587 of the donors. An earlier analysis of fewer than 750 of the donors called V segments functional above 56.7% productive rearrangements and segregating when the between-donor standard deviation exceeded 5%. To diagnose cytomegalovirus status from the catalog of TCR beta chain sequences, a statistical classification framework was built. In a later analysis, TCR nucleotide sequences were compared against IMGT/GENE-DB human TR gene sequences so that V and J genes could be assigned. Using the TCRdist pipeline, a later analysis assigned CDR3 sequences along with most-parsimonious VDJ recombination scenarios. In a later analysis, each TCR beta chain was defined by its CDR3 amino acid sequence together with its V-gene family, and reads lacking a unique V-gene family were excluded. In a later analysis, around 650 highly shared, low-generation-probability nucleotide sequences were removed to address suspected cross-contamination and a sequencing artifact. In a later analysis, a clonal expansion index was calculated for each public chain from normalized within-repertoire ranks of inferred template counts. In a later analysis, generation probabilities were computed using a VDJ recombination model fitted to out-of-frame rearrangements, and the results were checked against IGoR. In a later analysis, TCR-TCR, TCR-HLA and TCR-CMV co-occurrence was scored with hypergeometric tests, and a repertoire-size bias correction was applied to TCR pairs. A later analysis estimated false discovery rates by permuting HLA or CMV assignments 20 times. In a later analysis, co-occurring TCRs were grouped using DBSCAN, with TCRdist sequence similarity added in when clustering inside HLA-allele-positive subsets. For co-occurrence clustering, repertoires with fewer than 30,000 or more than 120,000 public chains were excluded, along with a handful of repertoires with anomalous nucleotide sharing. This is the immuneACCESS table as TCRdb keeps it, with only in-frame sequences that have V and J called. A part of the clones is gone; compared with another copy, unresolved V genes explain less than half, and the rest is unexplained. V and J calls and clone size are as listed in that table; D and trimming were resolved from the DNA. In all, the sample holds 170,000 or so clones, and 80% to 90% of those were seen once. 1.9% of the sample is in the top ten clones.

The chain couples TRBV19 to TRBJ2-1; the junction holds 9 bases that match TRBD2. The TCR was taken from a man younger than 30 in good health and CMV-seronegative. Sequencing input: PBMCs. The DNA sequence reads TGTGCCAGTACCGGACTAGCGTCGGATACTATGGATGAGCAGTTCTTC. Protein translation: CASTGLASDTMDEQFF.